This TCR beta chain originates from a study of post-analysis software for immune sequencing data. The study's findings and limits: There was significantly lower normalized Chao1 diversity in multiple sclerosis patients than in controls. About 5 TRBV segments (TRBV5-6, TRBV5-1 and TRBV20-1 among them) occurred more frequently in patients than in controls.

This clonotype was seen just once. Its matching antigen is unknown. Prepared TCR beta cDNA libraries contained unique molecular identifiers. One entry per CDR3 protein, called by TCRdb with MiXCR from the PCR reads. The sample records 750,000 to 900,000 distinct CDR3 sequences, about 43% being singletons. V dropped 4 bases and J dropped 2; count of bases not matched to a gene: 11. The CDR3 consists of 17 residues. The germline CDR1 and CDR2 sequences are KGHDR and SFDVKD. The clonotype was recovered from a girl aged 5 to 17 with multiple sclerosis. The source material was blood. This chain uses TRBV24-1 with TRBJ2-5; 8 bases are shared with TRBD2. CDR3 sequence: CATSDPIGGGNQETQYF. In DNA, the CDR3 is TGTGCCACCAGTGACCCCATCGGGGGGGGGAATCAAGAGACCCAGTACTTC.